This T cell receptor (beta chain) comes out of a study of blood T cell repertoires in COVID-19. Across the whole study: Both acute and convalescent COVID-19 samples were obtained from the United States, Italy and Spain. T cells, B-cell-depleted T cells, or PBMCs provided the cDNA or gDNA that served as material.

This clone was picked up one time. Germline lookup yields CDR1 MNHEY and CDR2 SVGAGI. The junction had 9 bases not matched to a gene; V was cut back by 6 bases and J by 5 bases. The CDR3 runs 15 residues. In the source study's methods: Amplified reference gene primers provided the basis for estimating nucleated cell counts. TCRdb keeps only in-frame clones here, not all; method: immunoSEQ multiplex PCR. V, J and clone size were drawn from that table, and D and trimming were deduced from the DNA. The table lists under 150,000 clones, around nine tenths of them singletons. The sequenced sample consisted of peripheral blood. The V call is TRBV6-5, the J call TRBJ2-3, with 9 bases matching TRBD2. This TCR was sampled from a woman in her seventies who had recovered from COVID-19. The CDR3 region has the DNA TGTGCCAGCAGCCTCGGGCTAGCGGGGTTAGATACGCAGTATTTT. The encoded protein is CASSLGLAGLDTQYF.